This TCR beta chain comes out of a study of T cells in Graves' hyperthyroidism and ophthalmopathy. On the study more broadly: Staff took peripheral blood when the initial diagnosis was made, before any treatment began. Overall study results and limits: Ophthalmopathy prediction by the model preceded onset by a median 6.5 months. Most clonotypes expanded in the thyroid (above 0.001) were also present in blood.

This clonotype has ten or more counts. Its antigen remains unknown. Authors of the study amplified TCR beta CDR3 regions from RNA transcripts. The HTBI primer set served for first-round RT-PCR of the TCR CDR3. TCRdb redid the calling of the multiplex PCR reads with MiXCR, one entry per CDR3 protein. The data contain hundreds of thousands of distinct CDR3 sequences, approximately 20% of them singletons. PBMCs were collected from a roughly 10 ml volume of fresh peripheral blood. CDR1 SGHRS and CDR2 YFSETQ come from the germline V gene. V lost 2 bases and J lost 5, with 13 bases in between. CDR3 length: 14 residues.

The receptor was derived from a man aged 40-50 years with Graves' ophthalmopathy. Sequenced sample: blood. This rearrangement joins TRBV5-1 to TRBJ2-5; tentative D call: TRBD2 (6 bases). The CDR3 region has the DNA TGCGCCAGCAGCTTTGGAGGGGCGGAGGAGACCCAGTACTTC. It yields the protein CASSFGGAEETQYF.